These 26 T cell receptor beta chains originate from one sample sequenced in a study of PD-1 blockade in classical Hodgkin lymphoma. Sequencing used immunoSEQ multiplex PCR; TCRdb keeps in-frame clones, though not all of them. The table includes about 12,000 clones, approximately 79% detected once. The patients all showed relapse after autologous stem cell transplantation, while their brentuximab vedotin exposure varied. Thawed PBMCs were the source of CD8+ T cells, obtained through magnetic negative selection. The input for sequencing was CD8+ T cells from blood, taken at baseline. The receptors here all came from a human donor with classical Hodgkin lymphoma.

The CDR3 here is CAWSVGVSYEQYF. The CDR3 nucleotides read TGTGCCTGGAGTGTCGGGGTCTCCTACGAGCAGTACTTC. The chain combines TRBV30 with TRBJ2-7, with D tentatively TRBD2 (5 bases). CDR1 GTSNPN and CDR2 SVGIG come from the germline V gene (reference sequence). V dropped 0 bases and J dropped 0 bases, with 6 bases sitting between them. The CDR3 totals 13 residues. Filled out from reference TRBV30 and TRBJ2-7, the complete variable domain reads SQTIHQWPATLVQPVGSPLSLECTVEGTSNPNLYWYRQAAGRGLQLLFYSVGIGQISSEVPQNLSASRPQDRQFILSSKKLLLSDSGFYLCAWSVGVSYEQYFGPGTRLTVT.

This clone is a singleton in its sample. The V call is TRBV6-5, the J call TRBJ1-5; 7 bases fit TRBD1. J gave up 5 bases and V 5 bases, and 6 bases lay outside the gene matches. From germline, CDR1 is MNHEY and CDR2 SVGAGI. This CDR3 has 14 amino acids. The CDR3 sequence: CASSPGTADQPQHF. The CDR3 DNA follows: TGTGCCAGCAGTCCCGGGACAGCCGATCAGCCCCAGCATTTT.

V usage is TRBV4-2 and J usage is TRBJ2-5, with 14 bases identical to TRBD2. Unmatched junction bases numbered 6, after V lost 4 bases and J lost 2 bases. The CDR3 is 17 residues long. Looked up from germline, CDR1 is LGHNA and CDR2 is YNFKEQ. CDR3 DNA sequence: TGTGCCAGCAGCCCTAGGACTAGCGGGGGGATACAAGAGACCCAGTACTTC. Amino acid sequence: CASSPRTSGGIQETQYF.

This chain uses TRBV7-9 with TRBJ1-1, with unresolved D. Between the trimmed V and J ends, which lost 1 base and 11 bases, there was a span of 8 bases. This CDR3 has 11 amino acids. Germline CDR1 SEHNR, CDR2 FQNEAQ (reference sequence). CDR3 in DNA: TGTGCCAGCAGCTTAGAGGGTGGGGCTTTCTTT. It encodes CASSLEGGAFF.

The chain has TRBV19 and TRBJ1-2; tentatively, D is TRBD1 (5 bases). CDR1 and CDR2 (germline): LNHDA, SQIVND (reference sequence). The CDR3 runs 15 residues. V was trimmed by 1 base and J by 4 bases, leaving 13 bases between them. In nucleotides, the CDR3 is TGTGCCAGTAGTATAGCGGAGGGGATTACCTATGGCTACACCTTC. This gives the protein CASSIAEGITYGYTF. Combining the CDR3 with reference TRBV19 and TRBJ1-2 gives the whole variable domain DGGITQSPKYLFRKEGQNVTLSCEQNLNHDAMYWYRQDPGQGLRLIYYSQIVNDFQKGDIAEGYSVSREKKESFPLTVTSAQKNPTAFYLCASSIAEGITYGYTFGSGTRLTVV.

This clone was found once. The chain combines TRBV6-4 with TRBJ2-3, with unresolved D. The germline V gene has CDR1 MRHNA and CDR2 SNTAGT. The CDR3 runs to 16 residues. Trimming removed 2 bases at V and 0 bases at J, with 12 bases between. CDR3 protein: CASSDEVMTSTDTQYF. CDR3 coding DNA: TGTGCCAGCAGTGACGAAGTGATGACTAGCACAGATACGCAGTATTTT.

The chain joins TRBV9 to TRBJ2-1; 12 nucleotides line up with TRBD2. With V trimmed by 6 bases and J by 3 bases, 13 bases remained unmatched. This CDR3 region has 18 residues. Germline V CDR1 and CDR2: SGDLS, YYNGEE. The CDR3 spells CASTPPSGGAVGYNEQFF. For the CDR3, the DNA is TGTGCCAGCACTCCTCCTAGCGGGGGGGCCGTTGGCTACAATGAGCAGTTCTTC.

The count of this clone is one. This rearrangement joins TRBV27 to TRBJ2-5; D is unclear. The V gene lost 6 bases and the J gene lost 0 bases, with 5 bases spanning the gap. Germline V gene lookup returns CDR1 MNHEY and CDR2 SMNVEV (reference sequence). CDR3 length: 12 amino acids. CDR3 protein: CASRGYQETQYF. The DNA of the CDR3 is TGTGCCAGCAGGGGGTACCAAGAGACCCAGTACTTC.

The chain recombines TRBV7-6 with TRBJ2-4; 12 positions match TRBD2. V was clipped by 5 bases and J by 0 bases; unmatched bases: 5. The germline CDR1 and CDR2 sequences are SGHVS and FNYEAQ. The CDR3 length is 17 residues. CDR3 coding DNA: TGTGCCAGCAGCCCGGGACTAGCGGGTGTAGCCAAAAACATTCAGTACTTC. Amino acids: CASSPGLAGVAKNIQYF.

A few counts support this clone. The chain has TRBV10-1 and TRBJ1-1, with a weak D call TRBD1 (5 bases). The germline V gene has CDR1 WNHNN and CDR2 SYGVQD (reference sequence). Deletions cut 6 bases from V and 5 bases from J, with 10 bases between. This CDR3 contains 12 residues. The CDR3 nucleotides read TGCGCCAGCAGCTCCTGGGGGACTGAAGCTTTCTTT. Its translation is CASSSWGTEAFF.

The chain carries TRBV4-3 and TRBJ1-1; D gene uncertain. The CDR3 spans 14 residues. V was shortened by 1 base and J by 1 base, with 7 bases between the two germline ends. Germline V gives CDR1 LGHNA, CDR2 YSLEER. In nucleotides, the CDR3 is TGCGCCAGCAGCCAAGGGCCAGCGAACACTGAAGCTTTCTTT. It encodes CASSQGPANTEAFF.

This chain joins TRBV6-6 and TRBJ2-5, with TRBD1 matching 8 bases. The V gene's germline CDR1 is MNHNY and CDR2 SVGAGI (reference sequence). This CDR3 has 14 residues. Trimming took 2 bases from V and 2 from J; bases not matched to a gene: 1. The CDR3, as DNA: TGTGCCAGCAGTTACGACAGGGGTCAAGAGACCCAGTACTTC. Amino acid sequence: CASSYDRGQETQYF.

The chain recombines TRBV5-1 with TRBJ2-3; no clear D. This CDR3 is 11 amino acids long. Trimming took off 2 bases at V and 5 bases at J, with 3 bases between the two ends. Germline CDR1 and CDR2: SGHRS and YFSETQ. CDR3 in amino acids: CASSLGDTQYF. The DNA of the CDR3 is TGCGCCAGCAGCTTAGGAGATACGCAGTATTTT. The complete variable domain, with remaining parts taken from reference TRBV5-1 and TRBJ2-3, reads KAGVTQTPRYLIKTRGQQVTLSCSPISGHRSVSWYQQTPGQGLQFLFEYFSETQRNKGNFPGRFSGRQFSNSRSEMNVSTLELGDSALYLCASSLGDTQYFGPGTRLTVL.

The chain combines TRBV7-2 with TRBJ1-6; TRBD1 might be the D (5 bases). CDR1 and CDR2 (germline): SGHTA, FQGNSA. The CDR3 is 16 residues long. Trimming removed 5 bases at V and 3 bases at J, with 14 bases between. The CDR3 region is CASSEIQEFYNSPLHF. The CDR3 nucleotides are TGTGCCAGCAGCGAGATACAGGAGTTCTATAATTCACCCCTCCACTTT.

The rearrangement uses TRBV19 and TRBJ2-7, with 8 bases identical to TRBD1. This CDR3 region has 15 residues. V lost 3 bases to trimming and J lost 7 bases; unmatched junction nucleotides: 11. Per the germline V gene, CDR1 is LNHDA and CDR2 is SQIVND (reference sequence). CDR3 coding DNA: TGTGCCAGTAGTATTGGGGGCAGGGGGCCTGGAGAGCAGTACTTC. This codes for CASSIGGRGPGEQYF.

The J gene is TRBJ2-7, the V gene TRBV9; 9 nucleotides align to TRBD1. V shed 3 bases and J 4 bases; nucleotides not matched to a gene: 5. The length of the CDR3 is 14 residues. Germline CDR1 reads SGDLS; CDR2 reads YYNGEE. CDR3 nucleotides: TGTGCCAGCAGCGGCACAGGGGGCTCATACGAGCAGTACTTC. Residues: CASSGTGGSYEQYF.

The J gene is TRBJ1-6, the V gene TRBV28; D unclear. V was trimmed by 4 bases and J by 0 bases, leaving 7 bases between them. This CDR3 comprises 15 residues. CDR1 is MDHEN and CDR2 is SYDVKM in the germline V gene. CDR3 DNA sequence: TGTGCCAGCAGTTATCAGAGCTCCTATAATTCACCCCTCCACTTT. It specifies CASSYQSSYNSPLHF.

V is TRBV6-4 and J is TRBJ1-3; D remains ambiguous. The CDR3 contains 15 residues. The germline V gene encodes CDR1 MRHNA and CDR2 SNTAGT. V dropped 4 bases and J dropped 0 bases, with 10 bases sitting between them. The CDR3 loop is CASSGFQDSGNTIYF. DNA for the CDR3: TGTGCCAGCAGTGGTTTTCAGGACTCTGGAAACACCATATATTTT.

The chain uses TRBV2 and TRBJ1-2, with D possibly matching TRBD1 (6 bases). Germline V gene data show CDR1 as SNHLY and CDR2 as FYNNEI. V was pared by 11 bases and J by 2 bases, with 12 bases between. This CDR3 is built from 12 residues. CDR3 sequence (DNA): TGTGCCGTGCTAGGGGGGAACTATGGCTACACCTTC. Amino acid sequence: CAVLGGNYGYTF.

This clone was detected only once. This chain uses TRBV4-2 with TRBJ2-5; TRBD2 matches 9 bases. Unmatched junction bases numbered 1, after V lost 4 bases and J lost 4 bases. The CDR3 runs to 13 residues. Looked up from germline, CDR1 is LGHNA and CDR2 is YNFKEQ. The CDR3 bases are TGTGCCAGCAGCCCGACTAGCGGAGAGACCCAGTACTTC. Translating gives CASSPTSGETQYF.

This clone was seen once. The V and J genes are TRBV6-5 and TRBJ1-4, with D perhaps matching TRBD1 (6 bases). The CDR3 has 14 amino acids. CDR1 MNHEY and CDR2 SVGAGI come from the germline V gene. V shed 2 bases and J shed 10 bases, with 14 bases lying between them. The CDR3, as DNA: TGTGCCAGCAGTTACGGCAGGGGAGGAGGAAAACTGTTTTTT. Its translation: CASSYGRGGGKLFF.

This chain joins TRBV25-1 and TRBJ2-7; a possible D gene is TRBD2 (5 bases). Trimming took 3 bases from V and 5 from J, leaving 14 bases between them. The length of the CDR3 is 14 residues. Germline CDR1 and CDR2: MGHDK and SYGVNS. CDR3 nucleotide sequence: TGTGCCAGCAGTGACCCCCCCCGGGAAGACGAGCAGTACTTC. Amino acids: CASSDPPREDEQYF.

This chain links TRBV4-1 with TRBJ2-7; D possibly matches TRBD1 or TRBD2 (5 bases each). The CDR3 length is 15 residues. Trimming took off 4 bases at V and 0 bases at J, with 13 bases between the two ends. Germline V CDR1 and CDR2: MGHRA, YSYEKL. The CDR3 nucleotides are TGCGCCAGCAGCCTTGGGACCCAGAGCTCCTACGAGCAGTACTTC. It is translated as CASSLGTQSSYEQYF.

The chain recombines TRBV4-3 with TRBJ1-5; TRBD1 might be the D (5 bases). Trimming took off 0 bases at V and 2 bases at J, with 11 bases between the two ends. The CDR3 has 16 amino acids. Germline V lookup: CDR1 LGHNA, CDR2 YSLEER. The CDR3 loop is CASSQDAQTGNQPQHF. Here the CDR3 DNA reads TGCGCCAGCAGCCAAGATGCACAGACAGGCAATCAGCCCCAGCATTTT.

This clone was picked up a small number of times. The chain joins TRBV7-6 to TRBJ1-2; D possibly corresponds to TRBD1 (6 bases). V lost 1 base and J lost 5, with 17 bases in between. Germline values: CDR1 SGHVS, CDR2 FNYEAQ. The CDR3 consists of 16 residues. CDR3 coding DNA: TGTGCCAGCAGCTTAGATGGGTCGCCGGGGGCGTATGGCTACACCTTC. This translates into CASSLDGSPGAYGYTF.

With respect to this clone: Other nucleotide sequences in the sample specify the same CDR3. The J gene is TRBJ2-3, the V gene TRBV10-1; D remains unclear. The germline CDR1 and CDR2 sequences are WNHNN and SYGVQD (reference sequence). The CDR3 length is 12 residues. Trimming took off 8 bases at V and 4 bases at J, with 10 bases between the two ends. CDR3 in DNA: TGCGCCAGCTCTACCGGGCCAGATACGCAGTATTTT. Translating it yields CASSTGPDTQYF.